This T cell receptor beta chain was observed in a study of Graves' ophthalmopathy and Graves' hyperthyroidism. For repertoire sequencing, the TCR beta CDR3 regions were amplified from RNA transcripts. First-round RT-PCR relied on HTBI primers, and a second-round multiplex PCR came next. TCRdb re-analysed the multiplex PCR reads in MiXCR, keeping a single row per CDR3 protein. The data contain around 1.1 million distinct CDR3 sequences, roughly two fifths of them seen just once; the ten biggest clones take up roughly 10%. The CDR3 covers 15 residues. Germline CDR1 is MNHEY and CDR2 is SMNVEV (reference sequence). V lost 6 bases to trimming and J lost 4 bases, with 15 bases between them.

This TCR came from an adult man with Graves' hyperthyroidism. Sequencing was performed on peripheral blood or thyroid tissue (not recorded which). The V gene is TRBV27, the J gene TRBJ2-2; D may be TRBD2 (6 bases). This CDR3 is CASRTGLMSTGELFF. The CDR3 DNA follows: TGTGCCAGCAGAACGGGACTTATGAGCACCGGGGAGCTGTTTTTT.